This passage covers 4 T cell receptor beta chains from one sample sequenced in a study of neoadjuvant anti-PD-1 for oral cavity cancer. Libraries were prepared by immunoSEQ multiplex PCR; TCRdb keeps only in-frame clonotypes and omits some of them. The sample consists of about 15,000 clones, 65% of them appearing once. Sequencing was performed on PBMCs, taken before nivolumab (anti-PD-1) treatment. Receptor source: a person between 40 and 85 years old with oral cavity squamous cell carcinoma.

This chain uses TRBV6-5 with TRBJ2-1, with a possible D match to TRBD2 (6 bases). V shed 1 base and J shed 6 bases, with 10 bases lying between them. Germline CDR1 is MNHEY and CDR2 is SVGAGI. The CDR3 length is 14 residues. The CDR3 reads CASSYFAGPNEQFF. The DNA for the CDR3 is TGTGCCAGCAGTTACTTCGCGGGGCCCAATGAGCAGTTCTTC.

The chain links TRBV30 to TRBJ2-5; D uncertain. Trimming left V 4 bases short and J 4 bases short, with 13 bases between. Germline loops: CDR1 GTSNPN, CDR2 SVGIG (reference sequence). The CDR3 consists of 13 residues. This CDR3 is CAWNFMQSETQYF. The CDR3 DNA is TGTGCCTGGAATTTTATGCAATCAGAGACCCAGTACTTC.

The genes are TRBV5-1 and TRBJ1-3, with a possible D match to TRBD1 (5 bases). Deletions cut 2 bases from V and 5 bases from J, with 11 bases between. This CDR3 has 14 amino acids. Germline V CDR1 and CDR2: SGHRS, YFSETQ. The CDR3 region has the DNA TGCGCCAGCAGCTTTGGCTCAGGGCGAAACACCATATATTTT. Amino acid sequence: CASSFGSGRNTIYF.

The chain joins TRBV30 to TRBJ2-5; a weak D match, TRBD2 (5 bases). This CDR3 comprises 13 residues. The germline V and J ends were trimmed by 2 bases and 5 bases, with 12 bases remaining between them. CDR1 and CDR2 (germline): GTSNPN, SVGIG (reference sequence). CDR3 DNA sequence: TGTGCCTGGAGTTTGGAGGCATGGGAGACCCAGTACTTC. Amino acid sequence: CAWSLEAWETQYF. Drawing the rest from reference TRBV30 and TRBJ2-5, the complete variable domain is SQTIHQWPATLVQPVGSPLSLECTVEGTSNPNLYWYRQAAGRGLQLLFYSVGIGQISSEVPQNLSASRPQDRQFILSSKKLLLSDSGFYLCAWSLEAWETQYFGPGTRLLVL.